This TCR beta chain came from a study of T-cell memory formation after mild COVID-19. The study's findings and limits: CM and EM subsets held most contracting CD4+ clones; EMRA held CD8+ ones.

The J segment lost 3 bases and the V segment lost 3 bases, leaving 7 bases of the junction unmatched. The CDR3 totals 16 residues. CDR1 is LGHNT, CDR2 FRNRAP, per germline. This clonotype occurred a few times. Antigen unknown. TCRdb reprocessed the 5' RACE reads with MiXCR, giving one entry per CDR3 protein. There are 580,000 or so distinct CDR3 sequences in the sample; around 16% occur only once, and roughly 8% lies in the top ten. The sequence was collected from an adult woman who had mild COVID-19 (a few samples of this study predate the infection). Cell type and time point are not known. The chain is built from TRBV12-5 and TRBJ2-2; 7 bases line up with TRBD2. The specimen was PBMCs or a T cell subset sorted from them (not recorded which). Written as DNA, the CDR3 is TGTGCTAGTGGTTTCTCCAGGGAGGGGTACACCGGGGAGCTGTTTTTT. It specifies CASGFSREGYTGELFF.